This entry concerns a single T cell receptor (beta chain). The antigen is unknown. The germline CDR1 and CDR2 sequences are KGHSH and LQKENI. The CDR3 sequence is 17 residues long. Trimming left V 1 base short and J 0 bases short, with 13 bases between. The data stem from a study of cytomegalovirus exposure and HLA in healthy donors. Study outcomes and limitations: The productive fraction for most TCR beta V segments was about 87% or about 30% in an earlier analysis.

Primers included in the PCR were 60 Vbeta and 13 Jbeta primers. The protocol was immunoSEQ multiplex PCR, while the TCRdb copy is restricted to in-frame clones and leaves out a portion. The table has some 150,000 clones, around 88% seen once. Material: PBMCs. The TCR comes from a young woman in good health and CMV-seronegative. The rearrangement links TRBV18 to TRBJ1-5; the D gene is possibly TRBD1 (5 bases). CDR3 amino acids: CASSPQTVHNSNQPQHF. The CDR3 DNA sequence: TGTGCCAGCTCACCACAGACAGTGCACAATAGCAATCAGCCCCAGCATTTT.